Presented here are 3 T cell receptor beta chains from one specimen sequenced in a study of OX40 agonist ivuxolimab in advanced cancers. To prepare the library, the immunoSEQ multiplex PCR assay was applied. This immuneACCESS table, as held by TCRdb, lists in-frame sequences with V and J called but not all clones. Of the missing ones, under half trace to an unresolved V gene in checked studies; the others have no known cause. The sample includes tens of thousands of clones, with 65% to 90% observed a single time. The ten largest account for less than 2.5% of the sample. This material consisted of CD4+ or CD8+ T cells sorted from blood, taken in a trial of the OX40 agonist ivuxolimab. These receptors were obtained from an adult with an advanced solid tumor such as melanoma, head and neck, liver or kidney cancer.

This clone was observed a handful of times. The CDR3 DNA is TGTGCCAGTAGTATGAGTAAAGGGAAAGCTTTCTTT. Translating it yields CASSMSKGKAFF. The chain has TRBV19 and TRBJ1-1; D unclear. Trimming stripped 3 bases from V and 9 bases from J, with 11 bases between. CDR1 is LNHDA, CDR2 SQIVND, per germline (reference sequence). CDR3 length equals 12 residues.

This sequence joins TRBV6-4 and TRBJ2-3; TRBD2 aligns across 9 bases. The CDR3 has 16 amino acids. The V gene end was trimmed by 3 bases and the J gene end by 2 bases; junction bases not matched to a gene: 6. Germline V CDR1 and CDR2: MRHNA, SNTAGT. CDR3 sequence reads: CASSDLAGDPTDTQYF. DNA for the CDR3: TGTGCCAGCAGTGATTTAGCGGGAGACCCCACAGATACGCAGTATTTT.

This chain links TRBV9 with TRBJ2-5; D ambiguous. Germline V gene data show CDR1 as SGDLS and CDR2 as YYNGEE. CDR3 length: 17 amino acids. Between the trimmed V and J ends, which lost 1 base and 4 bases, there was a span of 20 bases. CDR3 loop: CASSVSLKDPLGETQYF. As DNA, the CDR3 is TGTGCCAGCAGCGTATCCCTTAAGGACCCCCTCGGAGAGACCCAGTACTTC.